Following are 26 T cell receptor beta chains from one sample sequenced in a study of human T cells and chemical hapten exposure. Time point described: pre-sensitization, week 0. The treatment denotes: therapeutic diphenylcyclopropenone sensitization with weekly scalp DPC. TCRdb reanalysed the RACE reads using MiXCR and keeps one entry per CDR3 protein. The sample yields approximately 260,000 distinct CDR3 sequences, 7.5% to 9% seen once. The sample here was whole blood, taken in connection with sensitization to the hapten diphenylcyclopropenone (DPC). The origin of the receptors is a man aged 18 to 35 with alopecia areata. Some clones in this sample may be carry-over from other donors' samples.

This clonotype was recorded many times. The chain recombines TRBV29-1 with TRBJ1-1; possible D gene TRBD1, 5 bases. Trimming took 6 bases from V and 1 from J, leaving 15 bases between them. Germline-derived CDR1 and CDR2 are SQVTM and ANQGSEA. CDR3 length: 14 amino acids. The DNA of the CDR3 is TGCAGCGTCCTCTCGGGGGGATCGAACACTGAAGCTTTCTTT. Its translation: CSVLSGGSNTEAFF.

J is TRBJ2-2 and V is TRBV29-1; no firm D call. This CDR3 comprises 12 residues. The V end lost 4 bases, the J end lost 1 base, and 4 bases lay between the germline ends. Germline CDR1 and CDR2: SQVTM and ANQGSEA. The CDR3 sequence: CSVGRNTGELFF. CDR3 in DNA: TGCAGCGTTGGGCGGAACACCGGGGAGCTGTTTTTT.

This rearrangement joins TRBV5-4 to TRBJ2-3; the D call may be TRBD1 or TRBD2 (5 bases each). The CDR3 sequence is 14 residues long. Trimming shortened V by 4 bases and J by 0 bases, and 9 bases separated the two germline ends. The germline V gene encodes CDR1 SGHNT and CDR2 YYREEE (reference sequence). This CDR3 reads CASSMGPSTDTQYF. The DNA of the CDR3 is TGTGCCAGCAGCATGGGACCCAGCACAGATACGCAGTATTTT.

About this clonotype: The germline gene is not matched at one end of the junction; a read error may be the cause. The V call is TRBV5-1, the J call TRBJ2-5; D is uncertain. Germline V CDR1 and CDR2: SGHRS, YFSETQ. The CDR3 runs to 13 residues. In DNA, the CDR3 is TGCGCCAGCAGCTTGGAAATGGGTGAGACCCAGCACTTC. Its translation: CASSLEMGETQHF.

This clonotype was observed once. The chain uses TRBV6-1 and TRBJ2-1; D gene unclear. In germline, CDR1 is MNHNS, CDR2 SASEGT. The CDR3 runs to 13 residues. With 2 bases removed from V and 5 bases from J, the gap between germline ends came to 7 bases. This CDR3 reads CASSEPSHNEQFF. The DNA for the CDR3 is TGTGCCAGCAGTGAACCCAGTCACAATGAGCAGTTCTTC.

This clonotype was observed a few times. The V and J genes are TRBV6-5 and TRBJ2-7; D call uncertain. Germline V lookup: CDR1 MNHEY, CDR2 SVGAGI. The CDR3 extends over 15 amino acids. V gave up 5 bases and J gave up 3 bases, with 17 bases separating them. For the CDR3, the DNA is TGTGCCAGCAGTCGGGCCCCCGGTAGGGACTACGAGCAGTACGTC. Encoded protein: CASSRAPGRDYEQYV.

The chain's CDR3 is CASSSTGPGTDTQYF. DNA of the CDR3: TGTGCCAGCAGCTCGACCGGCCCCGGGACAGATACGCAGTATTTT. The chain uses TRBV7-9 and TRBJ2-3; D remains ambiguous. CDR3 length equals 15 residues. Germline CDR1 SEHNR, CDR2 FQNEAQ (reference sequence). Trimming removed 4 bases from V and 3 bases from J, with 14 bases in between.

This clonotype showed up just a few times. This chain joins TRBV20-1 and TRBJ1-6; 9 bases match TRBD1. The length of the CDR3 is 14 residues. With 6 bases clipped from V and 2 bases from J, the junction kept 2 bases outside the gene matches. Germline V gene data show CDR1 as DFQATT and CDR2 as SNEGSKA (reference sequence). CDR3 sequence reads: CSAWDRAYNSPLHF. The CDR3 DNA is TGCAGTGCCTGGGACAGGGCCTATAATTCACCCCTCCACTTT.

The rearrangement links TRBV2 to TRBJ1-2; possible D gene TRBD1, 6 bases. With 6 bases removed from V and 6 bases from J, the gap between germline ends came to 14 bases. CDR1 SNHLY and CDR2 FYNNEI come from the germline V gene. This CDR3 comprises 13 residues. The CDR3 loop is CASRAGTIDGYTF. The CDR3, as DNA: TGTGCCAGCAGAGCCGGGACAATAGATGGCTACACCTTC.

The sample holds a few counts of this clonotype. V usage is TRBV4-3 and J usage is TRBJ1-2; a weak D match, TRBD1 (6 bases). Germline assignment: CDR1 LGHNA and CDR2 YSLEER. The length of the CDR3 is 15 residues. V was shortened by 1 base and J by 8 bases, with 17 bases between the two germline ends. The chain's CDR3 is CASSQVSLRGRGYTF. CDR3 DNA: TGCGCCAGCAGCCAAGTGTCGCTGAGGGGGAGAGGCTACACCTTC.

The J gene is TRBJ2-3, the V gene TRBV7-3; D is perhaps TRBD1 or TRBD2 (5 bases each). The germline CDR1 and CDR2 sequences are SGHTA and FQGTGA. V was trimmed by 2 bases and J by 1 base, leaving 10 bases between them. This CDR3 is 15 amino acids long. The CDR3 nucleotides read TGTGCCAGCAGCTTAGACGGGGCTCGCACAGATACGCAGTATTTT. This encodes CASSLDGARTDTQYF.

Ten or more counts support this clonotype. This chain links TRBV12-3 or TRBV12-4 with TRBJ2-3; 7 bases line up with TRBD2. J lost 4 bases, V lost 8 bases, and 3 bases had no gene match. The CDR3 runs to 12 residues. The CDR3 loop is CASGGSADTQYF. The CDR3 bases are TGTGCCAGCGGCGGGAGCGCAGATACGCAGTATTTT.

There are a few counts of this clonotype. The chain links TRBV6-2 or TRBV6-3 to TRBJ2-7, with D unclear. Per germline, CDR1 MNHEY and CDR2 SVGEGT. V was trimmed by 2 bases and J by 2 bases, leaving 7 bases between them. This CDR3 region has 13 residues. The CDR3 coding sequence is TGTGCCAGCAGTTACGGAGTGGCCTACGAGCAGTACGTC. Translated, it gives CASSYGVAYEQYV.

V is TRBV20-1 and J is TRBJ1-1, with a weak D call TRBD1 (5 bases). The CDR3 is 13 amino acids. V lost 2 bases and J 3 bases, leaving 10 bases between the germline ends. Germline V lookup: CDR1 DFQATT, CDR2 SNEGSKA (reference sequence). The CDR3 DNA sequence: TGCAGTGCTAGACAGGGCATGGACACTGAAGCTTTCTTT. This sequence encodes CSARQGMDTEAFF.

This clonotype was picked up many times. The genes are TRBV6-2 or TRBV6-3 and TRBJ1-5; no clear D. This CDR3 contains 16 residues. The ends were cut back, 3 bases at V and 3 bases at J, with 15 bases in the middle. In germline, CDR1 is MNHEY, CDR2 SVGEGT. CDR3 region: CASSYSGGPYNQPQHF. The DNA for the CDR3 is TGTGCCAGCAGTTATAGTGGCGGGCCCTACAATCAGCCCCAGCATTTT.

The chain uses TRBV25-1 and TRBJ1-1, with unresolved D. The CDR3 is 15 amino acids. V lost 3 bases, J lost 3 bases, and 14 bases lay in between. Germline CDR1 is MGHDK and CDR2 is SYGVNS. The chain's CDR3 is CASSDDHSVYTEAFF. The CDR3, as DNA: TGTGCCAGCAGTGATGATCATTCAGTGTACACTGAAGCTTTCTTT.

This clonotype was counted between two and nine times. CDR3 DNA: TGTGCCACCAGCAGAGTGGTCCACCCCGGAACCTACAATGAGCAGTTCTTC. It is translated as CATSRVVHPGTYNEQFF. This chain joins TRBV15 and TRBJ2-1; D uncertain. The CDR3 is 17 residues long. V was pared by 1 base and J by 2 bases, with 15 bases between. Germline assignment: CDR1 LNHNV and CDR2 YYDKDF (reference sequence).

The chain carries TRBV29-1 and TRBJ2-7, with 14 positions matching TRBD2. Unmatched junction bases numbered 10, after V lost 6 bases and J lost 6 bases. The CDR3 runs 15 residues. Germline V gene sequence: CDR1 SQVTM, CDR2 ANQGSEA. The CDR3 sequence: CSVGLAGGSLPEQYF. DNA for the CDR3: TGCAGCGTCGGACTAGCGGGGGGATCCCTCCCCGAGCAGTACTTC.

A few counts support this clonotype. The CDR3 coding sequence is TGTGCCAGCAGCCCGACAGTGAACGGGAACACTGAAGCTTTCTTT. It is translated as CASSPTVNGNTEAFF. This chain uses TRBV7-9 with TRBJ1-1; D might be TRBD1 (5 bases). Germline lookup yields CDR1 SEHNR and CDR2 FQNEAQ (reference sequence). The germline V and J ends were trimmed by 5 bases and 1 base, with 14 bases remaining between them. The CDR3 contains 15 residues.

This chain connects TRBV29-1 to TRBJ2-3; 12 bases map to TRBD2. The CDR3 totals 18 residues. CDR1 is SQVTM, CDR2 ANQGSEA, per germline. Germline trimming cut 5 bases from V and 1 base from J; bases unmatched to any gene: 13. The DNA of the CDR3 is TGCAGCGTTCTCGGACTAGCGGGGACCCCTTTTGGCACAGATACGCAGTATTTT. Protein product: CSVLGLAGTPFGTDTQYF.

CDR3 amino acids: CASRTMQNSPLHF. DNA of the CDR3: TGTGCCAGCAGGACAATGCAAAATTCACCCCTCCACTTT. The chain couples TRBV12-3 or TRBV12-4 to TRBJ1-6; D is unresolved. The CDR3 is 13 residues long. The V end lost 6 bases, the J end lost 7 bases, and 10 bases lay between the germline ends.

A few counts support this clonotype. This chain joins TRBV7-7 and TRBJ2-2, with 7 bases fitting TRBD1. Germline CDR1 is SSHAT and CDR2 is FNYEAQ (reference sequence). This CDR3 spans 16 amino acids. The V segment lost 5 bases and the J segment 0 bases; nucleotides outside the gene matches: 6. The CDR3 coding sequence is TGTGCCAGCAGCCAAGGGACAGCAGCGAACACCGGGGAGCTGTTTTTT. Encoded protein: CASSQGTAANTGELFF.

This clonotype was detected ten times or more. V is TRBV12-3 or TRBV12-4 and J is TRBJ1-1; maybe TRBD1 (5 bases). There are 14 residues in the CDR3. The germline V and J ends were trimmed by 0 bases and 4 bases, with 9 bases remaining between them. This CDR3 is CASSLATGPTEAFF. The CDR3 DNA follows: TGTGCCAGCAGTTTAGCGACGGGGCCCACTGAAGCTTTCTTT.

This rearrangement joins TRBV24-1 to TRBJ2-3; 7 nucleotides match TRBD2. This CDR3 has 14 amino acids. V shed 6 bases, J shed 2 bases, and the junction held 4 bases outside the gene matches. CDR1 and CDR2 from the germline V gene are KGHDR and SFDVKD. CDR3 residues: CATSPGLLTDTQYF. The CDR3 coding sequence is TGTGCCACCAGTCCGGGACTACTCACAGATACGCAGTATTTT.

This clonotype was counted many times. The chain has TRBV20-1 and TRBJ2-7; no clear D gene. There are 14 residues in the CDR3. V was shortened by 1 base and J by 0 bases, with 10 bases between the two germline ends. CDR1 and CDR2 from the germline V gene are DFQATT and SNEGSKA (reference sequence). CDR3: CSARVPGISYEQYF. CDR3 sequence (DNA): TGCAGTGCTAGAGTACCGGGCATCTCCTACGAGCAGTACTTC.

This clonotype was detected only a few times. The chain couples TRBV10-3 to TRBJ1-1, with D maybe TRBD1 (6 bases). The CDR3 is 12 residues long. Trimming cost V 6 bases and J 1 base, with 6 bases left between them. The germline CDR1 and CDR2 sequences are ENHRY and SYGVKD. The CDR3 DNA is TGTGCCATCAGGACAGGGAACACTGAAGCTTTCTTT. It translates to CAIRTGNTEAFF.